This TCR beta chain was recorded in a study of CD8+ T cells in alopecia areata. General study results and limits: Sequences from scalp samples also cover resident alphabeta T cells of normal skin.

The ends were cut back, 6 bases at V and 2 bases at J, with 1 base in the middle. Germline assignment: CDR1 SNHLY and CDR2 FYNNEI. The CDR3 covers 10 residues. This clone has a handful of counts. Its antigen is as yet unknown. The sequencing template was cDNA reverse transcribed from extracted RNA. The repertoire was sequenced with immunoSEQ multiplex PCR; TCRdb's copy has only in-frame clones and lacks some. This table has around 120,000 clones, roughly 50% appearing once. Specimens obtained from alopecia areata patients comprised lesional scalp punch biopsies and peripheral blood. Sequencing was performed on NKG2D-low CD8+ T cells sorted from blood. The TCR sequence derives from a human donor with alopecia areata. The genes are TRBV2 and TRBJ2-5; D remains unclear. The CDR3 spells CASRQETQYF. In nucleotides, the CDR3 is TGTGCCAGCAGACAAGAGACCCAGTACTTC.